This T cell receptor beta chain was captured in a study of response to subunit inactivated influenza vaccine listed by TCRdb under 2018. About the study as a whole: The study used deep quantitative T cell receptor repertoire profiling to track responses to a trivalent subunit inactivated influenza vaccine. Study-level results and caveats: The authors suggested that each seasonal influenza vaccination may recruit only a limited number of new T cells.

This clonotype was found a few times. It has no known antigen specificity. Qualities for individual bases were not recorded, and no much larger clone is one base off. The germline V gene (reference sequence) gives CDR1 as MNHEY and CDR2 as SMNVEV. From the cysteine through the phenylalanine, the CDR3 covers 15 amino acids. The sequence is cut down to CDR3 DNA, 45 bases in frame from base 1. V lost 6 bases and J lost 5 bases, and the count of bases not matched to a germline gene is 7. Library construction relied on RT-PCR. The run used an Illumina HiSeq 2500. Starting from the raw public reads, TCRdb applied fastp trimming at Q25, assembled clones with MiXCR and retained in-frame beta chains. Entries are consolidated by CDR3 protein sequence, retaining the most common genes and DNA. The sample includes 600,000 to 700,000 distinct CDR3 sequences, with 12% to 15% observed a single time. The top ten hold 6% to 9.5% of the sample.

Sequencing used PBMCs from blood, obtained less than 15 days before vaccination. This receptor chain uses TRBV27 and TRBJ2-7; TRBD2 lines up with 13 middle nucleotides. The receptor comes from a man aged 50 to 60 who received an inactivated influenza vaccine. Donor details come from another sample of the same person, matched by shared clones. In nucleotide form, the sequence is TGTGCCAGCAGACTAGCGGGGGGGCAAAACAACGAGCAGTACTTC. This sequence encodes CASRLAGGQNNEQYF.